Listed below are T cell receptor beta chains from one sample, sequenced in a study of chemoradiotherapy in HPV16-positive cancers. Generated by immunoSEQ multiplex PCR, the TCRdb table keeps only in-frame clones and is missing some. Of 8,500 to 9,000 clones in the sample, roughly 89% were seen once. The input for sequencing was blood, taken from a patient who underwent chemoradiotherapy. All receptors derive from a human donor with HPV-associated anogenital cancer. Each CDR3 is given with its conserved first and last residue. The D gene is left open where the match is weak. Clone size appears in some rows only: once, few, many, or a class for an expanded clone.

TRBJ1-3 TRBV30 15 once . TGTGCCTGGAGGGCCGAGAGGGGGTACGGAAACACCATATATTTT CAWRAERGYGNTIYF
TRBJ2-2 TRBV29-1 14 . . TGCAGCGCATACCAAACAGGACCGGCTGGGGGGCTGTTTTTT CSAYQTGPAGGLFF
TRBJ2-5 TRBV5-1 14 . . TGCGCCAGCAGCTCGGGGCGGGGAGCGGAGACCCAGTACTTC CASSSGRGAETQYF
TRBJ1-5 TRBV4-1 17 . TRBD1 TGCGCCAGCAGCCAAGTTTCAGGGGGGTACGGCAATCAGCCCCAGCATTTT CASSQVSGGYGNQPQHF
TRBJ1-2 TRBV27 14 . . TGTGCCAGCAGGTGGGGGAGGGGGAGCTATGGCTACACCTTC CASRWGRGSYGYTF
TRBJ1-1 TRBV7-8 14 . . TGTGCCAGCAGCTTAGAGAGGGGGGTGCCTGAAGCTTTCTTT CASSLERGVPEAFF
TRBJ1-2 TRBV5-4 15 . . TGTGCCAGCAGCTTGGAAATTGGCAGGGGAGATGGCTACACCTTC CASSLEIGRGDGYTF
TRBJ2-7 TRBV19 14 . TRBD2 TGTGCCAGTAGTAACCAAGCGGGAGCCTACGAGCAGTACTTC CASSNQAGAYEQYF
TRBJ1-2 TRBV19 13 . . TGTGCCAGTAGCCTACAGGGAGACTATGGCTACACCTTC CASSLQGDYGYTF
TRBJ2-3 TRBV10-3 15 . TRBD1 TGTGCCATCAGTCGCACAGGGGACCCCACAGATACGCAGTATTTT CAISRTGDPTDTQYF
TRBJ2-3 TRBV2 16 . . TGTGCCAGCGGGGATGGAGCGGACAGTTACACAGATACGCAGTATTTT CASGDGADSYTDTQYF
TRBJ1-1 TRBV14 12 few . TGTGCCAGCAGCCAAGGGGGAGTCTTAGCTTTCTTT CASSQGGVLAFF
TRBJ2-3 TRBV14 15 . . TGTGCCAGCAGCCGGTGGGGGCAGGGTCAAGATACGCAGTATTTT CASSRWGQGQDTQYF